This is a list of T cell receptor beta chains from one sample in a study of shared clonotypes between healthy human individuals. Some clones are missing from TCRdb's copy, which holds only in-frame ones; the method was immunoSEQ multiplex PCR. The table records roughly 2,000,000 clones, just over 90% of them present only once. The sample consisted of naive CD8+ T cells from PBMCs. These receptors all come from a young man in good health. Some clones in this sample may be carry-over from other donors' samples. Both conserved end residues are part of each CDR3. A D gene is named only where the DNA matches it firmly. A row's size may be missing; if present it is once, few, many or a size class.

TRBV30	TRBJ2-2	.	TRBD1	TGTGCCTGGGAGGGACAGGGAGTAGCGAACACCGGGGAGCTGTTTTTT	CAWEGQGVANTGELFF
TRBV7-9	TRBJ2-7	.	.	TGTGCCAGCAGCCTCACGACGGACCCGTTATACGAGCAGTACTTC	CASSLTTDPLYEQYF
TRBV5-5	TRBJ2-7	.	.	TGTGCCAGCAAATCAAGCCCGGGGACACAATCCTACGAGCAGTACTTC	CASKSSPGTQSYEQYF
TRBV30	TRBJ1-5	.	.	TGTGCCTGGAGTAGGGCCGGGGGTCAGCCCCAGCATTTT	CAWSRAGGQPQHF
TRBV6-1	TRBJ1-2	.	.	TGTGCCAGCAGTGAAGGGGGCAACTATGGCTACACCTTC	CASSEGGNYGYTF
TRBV19	TRBJ2-1	.	TRBD2	TGTGCCAGTAGTGTAGGACTAGCGCTCGATGAGCAGTTCTTC	CASSVGLALDEQFF
TRBV19	TRBJ2-5	.	TRBD1	TGTGCCAGTAGTATGGTCGTGGACAGGCTTGAGACCCAGTACTTC	CASSMVVDRLETQYF
TRBV6-6	TRBJ2-1	.	TRBD2	TGTGCCAGCAGTTACGGATTGGGAGGGCCTAAGGGTGAGCAGTTCTTC	CASSYGLGGPKGEQFF
TRBV28	TRBJ1-2	.	TRBD1	TGTGCCAGCAGTTCCACAGGGGGGGATGGCTACACCTTC	CASSSTGGDGYTF
TRBV7-9	TRBJ1-2	.	.	TGTGCCAGCAGCTTAGCGGGCAGATATGGCTACACCTTC	CASSLAGRYGYTF
TRBV6-5	TRBJ1-5	few	.	TGTGCCAGCAGTTGGGGAGGGGGTCAGCCCCAGCATTTT	CASSWGGGQPQHF
TRBV7-6	TRBJ2-1	.	.	TGTGCCAGCAGCTTGACTAGTTTTGACAATGAGCAGTTCTTC	CASSLTSFDNEQFF
TRBV11-2	TRBJ2-7	.	TRBD1	TGTGCCAGCAGCACGGGGGACAGGCGCGCCTACGAGCAGTACTTC	CASSTGDRRAYEQYF
TRBV4-3	TRBJ2-1	.	.	TGCGCCAGCAGCCAAGGGACCTCCCTCTACAATGAGCAGTTCTTC	CASSQGTSLYNEQFF
TRBV19	TRBJ2-7	.	TRBD1	TGTGCCAGTAGTAGGGACAGGGATCGACAGGAGCAGTACTTC	CASSRDRDRQEQYF
TRBV27	TRBJ2-7	.	.	TGTGCCAGCAGTTTGAGTGGACAGATATACGAGCAGTACTTC	CASSLSGQIYEQYF
TRBV13	TRBJ2-7	.	TRBD2	TGTGCCAGCAGAGAGCGGGGCTCCTACGAGCAGTACTTC	CASRERGSYEQYF
TRBV11-1	TRBJ2-1	.	.	TGTGCCAGCAAACCGGGACACCACAATGAGCAGTTCTTC	CASKPGHHNEQFF
TRBV28	TRBJ2-7	.	.	TGTGCCAGCAGTTTAACGGACTACGAGCAGTACTTC	CASSLTDYEQYF
TRBV4-1	TRBJ1-2	.	.	TGCGCCAGCAGCCAAGTACGGGGTGGCGATGGCTACACCTTC	CASSQVRGGDGYTF
TRBV28	TRBJ1-1	.	.	TGTGCCAGCAGTTTGAGGGCGAACGCTTTCTTT	CASSLRANAFF
TRBV6-1	TRBJ2-7	.	.	TGTGCCAGCAGTGAAGGCGGGGAGCAGTACTTC	CASSEGGEQYF
TRBV6-6	TRBJ2-1	once	.	TGTGCCATCAGGGTCCACCCACGGGAGTTCTACAATGAGCAGTTCTTC	CAIRVHPREFYNEQFF
TRBV28	TRBJ2-1	.	.	TGTGCCAGCACCACCGGGACATCCTACAATGAGCAGTTCTTC	CASTTGTSYNEQFF
TRBV6-5	TRBJ2-2	once	.	TGTGCCAGCAGTTACTCGTCCCGGGAGCTGTTTTTT	CASSYSSRELFF
TRBV7-2	TRBJ2-7	.	.	TGTGCCAGCAGCTTAAGCAGGAGCTCCTACGAGCAGTACTTC	CASSLSRSSYEQYF
TRBV14	TRBJ2-4	.	TRBD1	TGTGCCAGCAGCCAAGGACGGGGACAGTTCGTCCAAAACATTCAGTACTTC	CASSQGRGQFVQNIQYF
TRBV2	TRBJ1-1	.	.	TGTGCCAGCAGCCCATGGGCCGGTGGGACTGAAGCTTTCTTT	CASSPWAGGTEAFF
TRBV5-4	TRBJ2-2	.	TRBD1	TGTGCCAGCAGCTCGACAGGGAGTACCGGGGAGCTGTTTTTT	CASSSTGSTGELFF
TRBV6-1	TRBJ1-5	.	TRBD1	TGTGCCAGCAGTCAGAGACAGGGGAGCAATCAGCCCCAGCATTTT	CASSQRQGSNQPQHF
TRBV7-8	TRBJ2-1	.	.	TGTGCCAGCAGCTTAGAGGGCTCCTACAATGAGCAGTTCTTC	CASSLEGSYNEQFF
TRBV6-5	TRBJ1-2	.	TRBD1	TGTGCCAGCAGTCTGGACAGGGGGGGCTATGGCTACACCTTC	CASSLDRGGYGYTF
TRBV11-2	TRBJ1-5	.	TRBD1	TGTGCCAGCAGCCCAGAAAGTGTGCAGGGGGATCAGCCCCAGCATTTT	CASSPESVQGDQPQHF
TRBV7-9	TRBJ2-7	.	TRBD1	TGTGCCAGCAGCATACTTCCGGGACAGGAATTAGGGAGCTCCTACGAGCAGTACTTC	CASSILPGQELGSSYEQYF
TRBV27	TRBJ2-5	.	TRBD2	TGTGCCAGCACCCCACTAGCGGGAGTAGGGAAGACCCAGTACTTC	CASTPLAGVGKTQYF
TRBV14	TRBJ2-7	.	.	TGTGCCAGCAGCTGGGCGAGCCCGGCTTTTGAGCAGTACTTC	CASSWASPAFEQYF
TRBV11-2	TRBJ2-3	once	.	TGTGCCAGCAGCTTAGATCGGCGGGGATGGGCAGATACGCAGTATTTT	CASSLDRRGWADTQYF
TRBV28	TRBJ2-7	.	TRBD1	TGTGCCAGCAGTTCCGGGACAGGCAAGAACGAGCAGTACTTC	CASSSGTGKNEQYF
TRBV5-4	TRBJ2-7	few	.	TGTGCCAGCAGCTTGGACTACGAGCAGTACTTC	CASSLDYEQYF
TRBV10-1	TRBJ1-1	few	.	TGCGCCAGCAAAGAGGGGTTGAACACTGAAGCTTTCTTT	CASKEGLNTEAFF
TRBV5-6	TRBJ1-5	.	.	TGTGCCAGCAGCCGCCAGCGTCAGCCAAATCAGCCCCAGCATTTT	CASSRQRQPNQPQHF
TRBV10-1	TRBJ2-5	.	.	TGCGCCAGGACAGCCCAAGAGACCCAGTACTTC	CARTAQETQYF
TRBV27	TRBJ2-7	.	.	TGTGCCAGCAGTCCGGACCGAGACACCTACGAGCAGTACTTC	CASSPDRDTYEQYF
TRBV15	TRBJ2-1	.	.	TGTGCCACCAGCAGAGATAAGCAGGATTGGACCAATGAGCAGTTCTTC	CATSRDKQDWTNEQFF
TRBV27	TRBJ1-2	once	TRBD1	TGTGCCAGCAGTTTTTCAGGACAGGGCGGGTCGAGGGGCTACACCTTC	CASSFSGQGGSRGYTF
TRBV28	TRBJ1-1	.	TRBD1	TGTGCCAGCAGCCCAGGGGGCACTGAAGCTTTCTTT	CASSPGGTEAFF
TRBV13	TRBJ2-1	.	TRBD2	TGTGCCAGCAGCTTAGGCCGGAGACTAGCAGACAATGAGCAGTTCTTC	CASSLGRRLADNEQFF
TRBV5-4	TRBJ1-1	.	.	TGTGCCAGCAGCGTCGTTATTCACGGGGGCCTGAACACTGAAGCTTTCTTT	CASSVVIHGGLNTEAFF
TRBV29-1	TRBJ1-1	.	.	TGCAGCGTTGAAGGTGCGAACACTGAAGCTTTCTTT	CSVEGANTEAFF
TRBV4-3	TRBJ2-1	.	TRBD1	TGCGCCAGCAGCCAAGGACAGGGAACCTACAATGAGCAGTTCTTC	CASSQGQGTYNEQFF
TRBV28	TRBJ2-5	.	.	TGTGCCAGCAGTTATCTGATGGAGACCCAGTACTTC	CASSYLMETQYF
TRBV15	TRBJ2-1	.	TRBD1	TGTGCCACCAGAAGCGCAGGGGGCAGCTACAATGAGCAGTTCTTC	CATRSAGGSYNEQFF
TRBV4-3	TRBJ2-5	.	.	TGCGCCAGCAGCCAAGTGGGGCAGGCCGATGGGGAGACCCAGTACTTC	CASSQVGQADGETQYF
TRBV7-9	TRBJ2-1	.	TRBD1	TGTGCCAGCAGCTATGGGACAGGGGTCTACAATGAGCAGTTCTTC	CASSYGTGVYNEQFF
TRBV4-3	TRBJ1-2	.	.	TGCGCCAGCAGCCAGTTTAGGGAGTCCAAAGATAACTATGGCTACACCTTC	CASSQFRESKDNYGYTF
TRBV18	TRBJ2-2	.	TRBD1	TGTGCCAGCTCACCACGGGCGACAGGGGTAAACACCGGGGAGCTGTTTTTT	CASSPRATGVNTGELFF
TRBV6-6	TRBJ1-3	.	.	TGTGCCAGCAGCTCCCTTAGCTCTGGAAACACCATATATTTT	CASSSLSSGNTIYF
TRBV5-5	TRBJ1-5	.	.	TGTGCCAGCAGCCCCGACGGCTATAGCAATCAGCCCCAGCATTTT	CASSPDGYSNQPQHF
TRBV28	TRBJ2-1	.	TRBD2	TGTGCCAGCAGTTTGGCTAGCGGGAGGGGCTACAATGAGCAGTTCTTC	CASSLASGRGYNEQFF
TRBV19	TRBJ1-1	.	.	TGTGCCAGTAGTACCCTTGGGGGAGTTGAAGCTTTCTTT	CASSTLGGVEAFF